The 9 T cell receptor beta chains presented below share a single source sample, sequenced in a study of T-cell reconstitution after alpha-beta-depleted transplantation in children. Researchers prepared the TCRbeta library using unique molecular identifiers, the study reports. In TCRdb, the PCR reads were re-called with MiXCR into one record per CDR3 protein. The table shows about 400,000 distinct CDR3 sequences, with around 21% occurring only once. The sequencing used PBMCs from the stem cell graft donor, collected from the stem cell graft. These receptors originate from a human donor who donated a stem cell graft to a child with acute myeloid leukemia.

V usage is TRBV21-1 and J usage is TRBJ2-7; the table's D call, TRBD2, has no DNA check behind it. TRBV21-1 is noted as a pseudogene. The CDR3 loop spans 20 amino acids. This CDR3 is CASSKVGEVGLAGDPYEQYF. The CDR3 DNA reads as TGTGCCAGCAGCAAAGTTGGGGAGGTAGGACTAGCGGGAGATCCCTACGAGCAGTACTTC.

V and J are TRBV29-1 and TRBJ1-5; possible D gene TRBD1, 5 bases. The V gene lost 5 bases and the J gene lost 11 bases, with 19 bases spanning the gap. Germline V gene sequence: CDR1 SQVTM, CDR2 ANQGSEA. CDR3 size: 13 residues. CDR3 coding DNA: TGCAGCGTTATCGGTGGGGACCCCGGGTCCCAGCATTTT. Translation gives CSVIGGDPGSQHF.

This clonotype appeared a few times. This rearrangement joins TRBV7-3 to TRBJ2-7; D may correspond to TRBD1 or TRBD2 (5 bases each). From germline, CDR1 is SGHTA and CDR2 FQGTGA. V dropped 3 bases and J dropped 7 bases, with 13 bases sitting between them. The CDR3 totals 13 residues. CDR3 residues: CASSFRGSREQYF. The DNA for the CDR3 is TGTGCCAGCAGCTTTCGGGGCTCTAGGGAGCAGTACTTC.

This clonotype turned up a few times. The rearrangement links TRBV12-3 or TRBV12-4 to TRBJ1-5; no reliable D call. There are 13 residues in the CDR3. Trimming left V 5 bases short and J 5 bases short, with 10 bases between. The CDR3 nucleotides read TGTGCCAGCAGTCTGGCGGACGATCAGCCCCAGCATTTT. Amino acids: CASSLADDQPQHF.

This clonotype appeared a few times. The chain couples TRBV20-1 to TRBJ1-4; D might be TRBD1 (5 bases). The germline V gene encodes CDR1 DFQATT and CDR2 SNEGSKA (reference sequence). The CDR3 totals 13 residues. V dropped 1 base and J dropped 7 bases, with 10 bases sitting between them. The CDR3 spells CSARVSGAEKLFF. As DNA, the CDR3 is TGCAGTGCTAGAGTGTCCGGGGCTGAAAAACTGTTTTTT.

This clonotype was recorded at least ten times. The gene calls are TRBV29-1 and TRBJ2-1, with D possibly being TRBD2 (6 bases). Trimming pared 3 bases from V and 6 bases from J, leaving 15 bases between. CDR3 length: 14 amino acids. The V gene's germline CDR1 is SQVTM and CDR2 ANQGSEA. In DNA, the CDR3 is TGCAGCGTTGACCGTGGAGGGAGGAGCAATGAGCAGTTCTTC. Translated, it gives CSVDRGGRSNEQFF.

This clonotype occurred many times. The J gene is TRBJ1-1, the V gene TRBV12-3 or TRBV12-4; D unresolved. V was trimmed by 8 bases and J by 5 bases, leaving 15 bases between them. This CDR3 contains 13 residues. CDR3: CASSLGGRTEAFF. As DNA, the CDR3 is TGTGCCAGCTCACTCGGAGGAAGGACTGAAGCTTTCTTT.

The genes are TRBV5-1 and TRBJ2-3; D is uncertain. CDR1 is SGHRS, CDR2 YFSETQ, per germline. CDR3 length: 16 residues. V was cut by 0 bases and J by 0 bases, with 11 bases left in between. This CDR3 reads CASSLEGAVSTDTQYF. The CDR3 DNA is TGCGCCAGCAGCTTGGAAGGAGCCGTTAGCACAGATACGCAGTATTTT.

This sequence joins TRBV24-1 and TRBJ2-1; TRBD2 matches at 12 bases. This CDR3 comprises 19 residues. V lost 2 bases, J lost 7 bases, and 14 bases stayed unmatched. CDR1 and CDR2 (germline): KGHDR, SFDVKD. CDR3 bases: TGTGCCACCAGTGATTATAAAGGGACAGGACTAGCGGGAATAAATGAGCAGTTCTTC. Its protein is CATSDYKGTGLAGINEQFF.